These T cell receptor beta chains were read from a single sample in a study of response to subunit inactivated influenza vaccine. TCRdb processed the RT-PCR reads anew with MiXCR; each CDR3 protein has one entry. The data show some 570,000 distinct CDR3 sequences, roughly 12% seen once. The sample was also linked to a second study, of T cells expressing NK-cell markers.

The source material was PBMCs from blood, sampled on the day of vaccination. The source of these receptors is a man in his fifties who received an inactivated influenza vaccine. CDR3s include the opening cysteine and the closing phenylalanine or tryptophan. The order of the fields is D gene, J gene, V gene, CDR3 protein. A D gene is named only where the DNA matches it firmly.

>NA|TRBJ2-5|TRBV9
CASSVGQQETQYF
>TRBD1|TRBJ2-7|TRBV4-1
CASRSTGRTTNEQYF
>TRBD2|TRBJ2-2|TRBV5-1
CASIGLAGTGELFF
>NA|TRBJ2-1|TRBV12-3/TRBV12-4
CASSLLNYNEQFF
>TRBD1|TRBJ2-7|TRBV7-9
CASSPLLGTGAYEQYF
>NA|TRBJ1-6|TRBV4-1
CASSQEVYNSPLHF
>NA|TRBJ2-4|TRBV2
CASSESGVGNIQYF
>TRBD1|TRBJ2-6|TRBV12-3/TRBV12-4
CASCRYGQGTTSGANVLTF
>TRBD1|TRBJ1-1|TRBV12-3/TRBV12-4
CASSFIGTGTEAFF
>NA|TRBJ1-3|TRBV7-9
CASSLDGGNTMYF
>TRBD2|TRBJ2-7|TRBV28
CASIMGGRRNEQYF
>TRBD2|TRBJ2-1|TRBV4-2
CASSASGGYSYNEQFF
>NA|TRBJ1-4|TRBV14
CASSPWGEYEKLFF
>NA|TRBJ2-1|TRBV2
CASSGSREQFF